One sample yielded the 17 T cell receptor beta chains listed below, sequenced in a study of blood T cell repertoires in COVID-19. Sequencing was performed with immunoSEQ multiplex PCR; in TCRdb, only in-frame clones are kept and a portion is missing. The sample shows fewer than 350,000 clones, about nine tenths of them seen only once. Sequencing was done on a sample of PBMCs or T cells enriched from blood (not recorded which). Receptors were obtained from a woman aged 30 to 39 who had been exposed to COVID-19.

The chain joins TRBV28 to TRBJ1-1; D gene unclear. Germline assignment: CDR1 MDHEN and CDR2 SYDVKM. This CDR3 has 14 residues. V dropped 5 bases and J dropped 4 bases, with 14 bases sitting between them. The CDR3 loop is CASSRKWRSTEAFF. Written as DNA, the CDR3 is TGTGCCAGCAGTAGAAAGTGGAGATCCACTGAAGCTTTCTTT.

The chain recombines TRBV28 with TRBJ1-1; no clear D gene. The CDR3 consists of 11 residues. Trimming took off 5 bases at V and 4 bases at J, with 5 bases between the two ends. From germline, CDR1 is MDHEN and CDR2 SYDVKM. As DNA, the CDR3 is TGTGCCAGCAGTCCCATCACTGAAGCTTTCTTT. It encodes CASSPITEAFF.

This rearrangement joins TRBV5-5 to TRBJ2-7, with D possibly matching TRBD1 (5 bases). The CDR3 runs to 14 residues. Between the trimmed V and J ends, which lost 3 bases and 0 bases, there was a span of 10 bases. Germline V CDR1 and CDR2: SGHKS, YYEKEE (reference sequence). In DNA, the CDR3 is TGTGCCAGCAGCTACGCAGGGTCCTCCTACGAGCAGTACTTC. This codes for CASSYAGSSYEQYF.

The chain recombines TRBV6-1 with TRBJ2-5; possible D gene TRBD1, 5 bases. The V and J ends lost 2 bases and 2 bases respectively, with 15 bases between them. In germline, CDR1 is MNHNS, CDR2 SASEGT. CDR3 length equals 16 residues. Here the CDR3 reads CASSEWPGFGQETQYF. CDR3 nucleotide sequence: TGTGCCAGCAGTGAATGGCCAGGGTTCGGTCAAGAGACCCAGTACTTC.

Only one count was recorded for this clone. The J gene is TRBJ2-5, the V gene TRBV7-9, with 13 nucleotides matching TRBD2. With 5 bases clipped from V and 3 bases from J, the junction kept 9 bases outside the gene matches. CDR1 is SEHNR, CDR2 FQNEAQ, per germline (reference sequence). The CDR3 has 17 amino acids. The CDR3 DNA follows: TGTGCCAGCAGCCCCAGGACTAGCGGGAGAGTAAAAGAGACCCAGTACTTC. Encoded protein: CASSPRTSGRVKETQYF.

The chain employs TRBV5-1 and TRBJ1-1; 8 bases line up with TRBD1. After removal of 5 bases from V and 7 bases from J, the junction contained 10 bases not matched to a gene. Germline CDR1 is SGHRS and CDR2 is YFSETQ. This CDR3 has 14 residues. The CDR3, as DNA: TGCGCCAGCAGAGCTGGGACAGGAGTTAGTGAAGCTTTCTTT. Translated: CASRAGTGVSEAFF. Full variable domain (outside the CDR3, taken from reference TRBV5-1 and TRBJ1-1): KAGVTQTPRYLIKTRGQQVTLSCSPISGHRSVSWYQQTPGQGLQFLFEYFSETQRNKGNFPGRFSGRQFSNSRSEMNVSTLELGDSALYLCASRAGTGVSEAFFGQGTRLTVV.

J is TRBJ1-3 and V is TRBV6-1, with a tentative D call TRBD1 (6 bases). This CDR3 has 17 residues. Germline loops: CDR1 MNHNS, CDR2 SASEGT. Trimming pared 2 bases from V and 0 bases from J, leaving 14 bases between. The CDR3 bases are TGTGCCAGCAGTGAAATGGACAGTTATGCCTCTGGAAACACCATATATTTT. Protein product: CASSEMDSYASGNTIYF.

In nucleotides, the CDR3 is TGTGCCAGCAGCCAAGATTCGCGAGCCCGGAGGGGTAATGAAAAACTGTTTTTT. Residues: CASSQDSRARRGNEKLFF. J is TRBJ1-4 and V is TRBV3-1 (or the pseudogene TRBV3-2); D possibly corresponds to TRBD1 (5 bases). The germline V gene has CDR1 LGHDT and CDR2 YNNKEL (reference sequence). V shed 0 bases and J shed 4 bases, with 18 bases lying between them. The CDR3 runs to 18 residues.

For the CDR3, the DNA is TGCGCCAGCAGCCAAGCCCCGGGACAGGTGCTTTCTAATGAAAAACTGTTTTTT. Protein: CASSQAPGQVLSNEKLFF. This chain connects TRBV4-1 to TRBJ1-4; 8 bases are a match to TRBD1. Germline CDR1 MGHRA, CDR2 YSYEKL. This CDR3 has 18 amino acids. With V trimmed by 1 base and J by 3 bases, 10 bases remained unmatched.

DNA for the CDR3: TGTGCCAGCACCGGGCTAGCGGGAAATCCCTACGAGCAGTACTTC. It encodes CASTGLAGNPYEQYF. The chain recombines TRBV28 with TRBJ2-7; TRBD2 agrees at 9 bases. Germline V lookup: CDR1 MDHEN, CDR2 SYDVKM. V lost 7 bases, J lost 2 bases, and 9 bases stayed unmatched. The CDR3 extends over 15 amino acids.

This clone appeared once. The rearrangement uses TRBV27 and TRBJ2-7, with no clear D. This CDR3 contains 13 residues. CDR1 MNHEY and CDR2 SMNVEV come from the germline V gene (reference sequence). V shed 10 bases and J shed 0 bases, with 13 bases lying between them. CDR3 DNA sequence: TGTGCCACCTCGGCTAGGCCCTCCTACGAGCAGTACTTC. Translated, it gives CATSARPSYEQYF.

The V gene is TRBV18, the J gene TRBJ2-7; TRBD2 aligns across 9 bases. J gave up 5 bases and V 2 bases, and 10 bases lay outside the gene matches. CDR3 length: 16 residues. Germline lookup yields CDR1 KGHSH and CDR2 LQKENI. CDR3 region: CASSPGGRAGRNEQYF. The DNA for the CDR3 is TGTGCCAGCTCACCAGGCGGGAGGGCCGGTCGTAACGAGCAGTACTTC.

The rearrangement joins TRBV5-5 to TRBJ1-4, with D possibly being TRBD1 (6 bases). Germline CDR1 and CDR2: SGHKS and YYEKEE (reference sequence). The CDR3 spans 14 residues. Trimming cost V 2 bases and J 8 bases, with 13 bases left between them. The chain's CDR3 is CASSLTGIHEKLFF. The CDR3 DNA is TGTGCCAGCAGCTTAACAGGGATCCACGAAAAACTGTTTTTT.

The rearrangement uses TRBV6-5 and TRBJ1-1; no reliable D call. The V gene's germline CDR1 is MNHEY and CDR2 SVGAGI. V was shortened by 8 bases and J by 1 base, with 11 bases between the two germline ends. There are 13 residues in the CDR3. The CDR3 loop is CASAELGNTEAFF. The CDR3 region has the DNA TGTGCCAGCGCGGAATTAGGGAACACTGAAGCTTTCTTT.

This clone is a singleton in its sample. The chain is built from TRBV25-1 and TRBJ1-4; D is unresolved. V lost 7 bases to trimming and J lost 8 bases, with 14 bases between them. The CDR3 loop spans 13 amino acids. Germline values: CDR1 MGHDK, CDR2 SYGVNS. This CDR3 is CASTQSGLEKLFF. The CDR3 DNA is TGTGCCAGCACCCAGAGCGGCCTAGAAAAACTGTTTTTT. The full variable domain, in which reference TRBV25-1 and TRBJ1-4 provide the parts outside the CDR3, is EADIYQTPRYLVIGTGKKITLECSQTMGHDKMYWYQQDPGMELHLIHYSYGVNSTEKGDLSSESTVSRIRTEHFPLTLESARPSHTSQYLCASTQSGLEKLFFGSGTQLSVL.

This clone is a singleton in its sample. The chain combines TRBV10-3 with TRBJ2-3, with 8 bases identical to TRBD1. The CDR3 is made up of 15 amino acids. The V and J ends lost 5 bases and 3 bases, in that order; junction bases with no gene match: 7. Germline CDR1 is ENHRY and CDR2 is SYGVKD. The CDR3 spells CAISLRQGATDTQYF. The DNA for the CDR3 is TGTGCCATCAGTTTACGGCAGGGGGCGACAGATACGCAGTATTTT.

Here the CDR3 reads CASSQEDRSGGYTF. The CDR3 nucleotides are TGTGCCAGCAGCCAAGAGGACAGGTCAGGTGGCTACACCTTC. The chain couples TRBV3-1 (or the pseudogene TRBV3-2) to TRBJ1-2, with 7 bases lining up with TRBD1. V dropped 0 bases and J dropped 7; count of bases not matched to a gene: 5. Germline CDR1 LGHDT, CDR2 YNNKEL (reference sequence). This CDR3 is built from 14 residues.